Sequencing of this TCR beta chain was carried out in a study of control samples from healthy donors and cancer patients. The CDR3 loop spans 12 amino acids. Germline V gene sequence: CDR1 LNHDA, CDR2 SQIVND (reference sequence). V shed 5 bases and J shed 4 bases, with 6 bases lying between them. Assay used: immunoSEQ multiplex PCR; TCRdb lists only in-frame clones, some missing. Among about 140,000 clones listed, roughly 89% were seen once. The TCR sequence derives from a man between 25 and 39 years old in good health. Input material: blood. V gene TRBV19 combines with J gene TRBJ1-3; TRBD1 might be the D (6 bases). In nucleotides, the CDR3 is TGTGCCAGTAGTGACAGGGGAAACACCATATATTTT. Its protein is CASSDRGNTIYF. Variable domain in full (rest from reference TRBV19 and TRBJ1-3): DGGITQSPKYLFRKEGQNVTLSCEQNLNHDAMYWYRQDPGQGLRLIYYSQIVNDFQKGDIAEGYSVSREKKESFPLTVTSAQKNPTAFYLCASSDRGNTIYFGEGSWLTVV.